The present TCR beta chain was sequenced within a study of shared clonotypes between healthy human individuals. General study results and limits: Sequencing depth was expected to affect clonotype sharing among donors. The diversity represented, both genetic and in exposure history, was limited by few donors.

About this clone itself: What it binds is not known.

In the authors' methods: Filtering differed because ImmunoSEQ produced junction-only sequences that carried no quality scores. Sequencing was performed with immunoSEQ multiplex PCR; in TCRdb, only in-frame clones are kept and a portion is missing. The DNA was the basis for D and trimming; V, J and clone size are from that table. This sample yields roughly 2.1 million clones, of which roughly 91% are seen a single time; 1.5% to 2% belongs to the top ten. Positively selected for CCR7, the CD45RO-negative cells used as naive CD8 cells excluded terminally differentiated effector memory CD45RA+ cells. Specimen: naive CD8+ T cells from PBMCs. This receptor was identified in a man aged 18 to 30 in good health. Some clones in this sample may be carry-over from other donors' samples.

CDR3 loop: CASRWTSGGYEQYF. The DNA for the CDR3 is TGCGCCAGCAGATGGACTAGCGGGGGATACGAGCAGTACTTC. The chain couples TRBV5-1 to TRBJ2-7; TRBD2 matches 13 bases. The CDR3 is 14 amino acids. CDR1 and CDR2 (germline): SGHRS, YFSETQ. J gave up 4 bases and V 5 bases, and 3 bases lay outside the gene matches.